This TCR beta chain came from a study of graft-versus-host responses after intestinal transplantation. Libraries were prepared by immunoSEQ multiplex PCR; TCRdb keeps only in-frame clonotypes and omits some of them. The sample lists about 77,000 clones, over 80% occurring once. Trimming left V 3 bases short and J 2 bases short, with 10 bases between. Germline assignment: CDR1 SGHNT and CDR2 YENEEA. The CDR3 runs to 15 residues. Sample: PBMCs, taken 98 days after intestinal transplantation. This clonotype was obtained from a human patient who received an intestinal transplant, so some T cells may come from the graft donor. The rearrangement uses TRBV11-3 and TRBJ1-4, with D possibly matching TRBD1 (5 bases). The CDR3 loop reads CASSFGTGTNEKLFF. The CDR3 bases are TGTGCCAGCAGCTTTGGGACCGGGACTAATGAAAAACTGTTTTTT.